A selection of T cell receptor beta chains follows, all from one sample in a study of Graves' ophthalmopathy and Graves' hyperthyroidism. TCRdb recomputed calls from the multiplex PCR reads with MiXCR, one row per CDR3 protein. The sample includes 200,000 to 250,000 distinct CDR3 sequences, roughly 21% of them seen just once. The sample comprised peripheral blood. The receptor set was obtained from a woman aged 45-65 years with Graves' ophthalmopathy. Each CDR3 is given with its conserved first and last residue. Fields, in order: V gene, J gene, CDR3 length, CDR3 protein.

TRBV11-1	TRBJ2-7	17	CASSSRTSGRALDEQYF
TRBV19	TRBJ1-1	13	CASKITGNTEAFF
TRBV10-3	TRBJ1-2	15	CASSESEARYYGYTF
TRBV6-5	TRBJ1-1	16	CASSYSSGRMNTEAFF
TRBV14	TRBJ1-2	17	CASSQELYGRLGDGYTF
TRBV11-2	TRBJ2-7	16	CASSFGYGRGGYEQYF
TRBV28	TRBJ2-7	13	CASSFSGRYEQYF
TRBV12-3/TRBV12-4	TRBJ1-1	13	CASSPQINTEAFF
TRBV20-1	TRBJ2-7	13	CSASLGGGYEQYF
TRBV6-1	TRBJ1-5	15	CASRPADRSNQPQHF
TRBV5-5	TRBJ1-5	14	CASSLFTGGEPQHF
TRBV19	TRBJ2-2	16	CASSIEEGAGSGELFF
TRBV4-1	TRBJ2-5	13	CASRHDRGETQYF
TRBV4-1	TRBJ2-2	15	CASSRTGQGSGELFF
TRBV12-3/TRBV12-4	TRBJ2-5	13	CASSIRGRETQYF
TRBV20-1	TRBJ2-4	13	CSATRLGSNIQYF
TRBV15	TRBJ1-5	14	CATSMTANNQPQHF
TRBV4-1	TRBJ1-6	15	CASSQEFRVRSPLHF
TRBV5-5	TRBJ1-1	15	CASSLAYSRGLEAFF